The sequence of this T cell receptor (beta chain) was determined in a study of neoadjuvant nivolumab and ipilimumab in lung cancer (dated by TCRdb to the early 2020s). At the level of the whole study: In the NEOSTAR trial, nivolumab was administered intravenously at 3 mg/kg on days 1, 15 and 29, and the combination arm also received ipilimumab 1 mg/kg on day 1 only. The major pathologic response (MPR) rate in the intention-to-treat population in each study arm was designated as the primary trial endpoint. Seven patients had matched pretherapy and resected tumor pairs analyzed, with four treated with nivolumab and three with nivolumab plus ipilimumab. In the trial, nearly 45 patients with operable NSCLC were treated, of whom approximately 23 were randomized to nivolumab monotherapy and roughly 21 to nivolumab plus ipilimumab. The study compared TCR repertoires in pretherapy (baseline) peripheral blood with TCR repertoires in tumors resected at surgery after neoadjuvant immune checkpoint blockade.

With respect to this clone: No antigen is known for it. No clone much larger than this one lies a single base away; base qualities are absent.

Preparation of the library involved the immunoSEQ multiplex PCR assay. The authors processed their data as follows. Repertoires were summarized by richness and clonality, and significantly expanded and contracted clones were identified between pre- and post-therapy samples. Sourced from immuneACCESS, this table was stored by TCRdb with only in-frame sequences that have V and J called. A share of the clones is absent; for the studies checked, an unresolved V gene accounts for under half, and the remainder has no known explanation. The V and J calls and clone size come from that table; D and trimming were worked out from the DNA. Counted in this sample were roughly 18,000 clones; approximately 79% of them appeared once. The ten largest clones take up 9% of the sample. The time point label of this sample denotes: at surgical resection after neoadjuvant nivolumab +/- ipilimumab. Samples came from the phase 2 randomized NEOSTAR trial, which tested neoadjuvant nivolumab or nivolumab plus ipilimumab followed by surgery in operable NSCLC.

The full study reports these points: TCR richness in pretherapy blood showed a positive correlation with richness in tumors resected after neoadjuvant therapy (Spearman R of about 0.79). Compared with tumor-adjacent uninvolved lung, resected tumors had greater TCR richness and clonality, and increases showed up in more of the dual-therapy-treated tumors. From pretherapy to surgery, tumor T-cell richness and clonality went up in three of three dual-therapy tumors, versus only two of four nivolumab-treated tumors. A small number of samples was subjected to TCR sequencing. There was no significant correlation between TCR clonality and pathologic tumor regression, and just a single major-pathologic-response sample was available for the clonality-regression analysis.

This TCR was sampled from an adult with non-small cell lung cancer. The material was tumor tissue, obtained after neoadjuvant nivolumab, alone or with ipilimumab, at or shortly before surgery.

The CDR3 here reads CATSISGQGWRGNEQFF. The nucleotide sequence is TGTGCCACCAGCATTTCGGGACAGGGGTGGAGGGGCAATGAGCAGTTCTTC. Recombination linked TRBV15 to TRBJ2-1; TRBD1 lines up with 10 middle nucleotides. According to the germline V gene (reference sequence), CDR1 reads LNHNV and CDR2 reads YYDKDF. The CDR3, from cysteine to phenylalanine, totals 17 residues. The sequence is cut down to CDR3 DNA, 51 bases in frame from base 1. V is trimmed back by 4 bases and J by 6 bases, and the junction contains 12 bases that no gene match accounts for.